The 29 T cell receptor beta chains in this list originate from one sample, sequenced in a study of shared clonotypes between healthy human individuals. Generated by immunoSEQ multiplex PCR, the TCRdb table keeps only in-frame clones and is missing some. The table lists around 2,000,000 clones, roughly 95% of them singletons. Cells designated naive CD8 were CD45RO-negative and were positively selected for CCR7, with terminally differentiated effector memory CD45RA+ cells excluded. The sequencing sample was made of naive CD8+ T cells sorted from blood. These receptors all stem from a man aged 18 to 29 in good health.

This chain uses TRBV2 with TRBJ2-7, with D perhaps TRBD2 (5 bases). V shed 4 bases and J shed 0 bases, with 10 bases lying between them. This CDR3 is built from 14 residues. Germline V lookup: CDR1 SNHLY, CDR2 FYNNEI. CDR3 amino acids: CASSVAGPSYEQYF. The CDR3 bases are TGTGCCAGCAGTGTGGCGGGTCCCTCCTACGAGCAGTACTTC.

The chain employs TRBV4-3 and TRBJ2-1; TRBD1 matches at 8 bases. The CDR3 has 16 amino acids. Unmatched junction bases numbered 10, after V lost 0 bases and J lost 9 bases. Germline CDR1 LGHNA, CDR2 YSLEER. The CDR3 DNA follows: TGCGCCAGCAGCCAAGATTTCGGTCAGGGGGCTGTTGAGCAGTTCTTC. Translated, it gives CASSQDFGQGAVEQFF.

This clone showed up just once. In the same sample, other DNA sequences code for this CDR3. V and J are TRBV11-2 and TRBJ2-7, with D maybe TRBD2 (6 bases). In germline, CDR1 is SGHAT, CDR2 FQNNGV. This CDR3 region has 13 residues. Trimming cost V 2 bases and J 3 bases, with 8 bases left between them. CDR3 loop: CASSLSGSYEQYF. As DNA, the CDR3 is TGTGCCAGCAGCTTATCCGGGAGCTACGAGCAGTACTTC.

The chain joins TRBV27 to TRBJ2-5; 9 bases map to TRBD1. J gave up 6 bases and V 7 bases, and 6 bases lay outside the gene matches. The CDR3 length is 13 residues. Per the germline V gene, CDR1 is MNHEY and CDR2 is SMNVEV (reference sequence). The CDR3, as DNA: TGTGCCAGCACCACAGGGGGCGGACAGACCCAGTACTTC. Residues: CASTTGGGQTQYF.

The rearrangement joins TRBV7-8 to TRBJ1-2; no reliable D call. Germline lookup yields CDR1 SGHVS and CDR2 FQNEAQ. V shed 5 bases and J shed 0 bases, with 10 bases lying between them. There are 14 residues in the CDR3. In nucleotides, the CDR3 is TGTGCCAGCAGCAACCTAGAAACTAACTATGGCTACACCTTC. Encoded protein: CASSNLETNYGYTF.

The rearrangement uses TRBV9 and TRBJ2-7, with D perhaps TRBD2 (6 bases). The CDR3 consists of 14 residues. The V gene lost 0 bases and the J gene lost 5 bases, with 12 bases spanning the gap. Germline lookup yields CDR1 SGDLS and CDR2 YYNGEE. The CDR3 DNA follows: TGTGCCAGCAGCGTAGGCGGGGACGGAAACGAGCAGTACTTC. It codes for CASSVGGDGNEQYF.

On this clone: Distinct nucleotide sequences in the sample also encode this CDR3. The chain's CDR3 is CASSPSGDEQYF. CDR3 DNA sequence: TGTGCCAGCAGCCCTTCGGGGGACGAGCAGTACTTC. The chain uses TRBV6-5 and TRBJ2-7; D possibly corresponds to TRBD2 (6 bases). V gave up 6 bases and J gave up 5 bases, with 11 bases separating them. Germline V gene lookup returns CDR1 MNHEY and CDR2 SVGAGI. The CDR3 sequence is 12 residues long.

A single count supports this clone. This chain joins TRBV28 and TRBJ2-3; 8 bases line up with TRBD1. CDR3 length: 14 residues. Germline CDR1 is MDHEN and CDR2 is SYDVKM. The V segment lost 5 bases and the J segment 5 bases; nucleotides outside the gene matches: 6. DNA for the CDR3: TGTGCCAGCAGTCCCGGACAGGGTAGAGATACGCAGTATTTT. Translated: CASSPGQGRDTQYF.

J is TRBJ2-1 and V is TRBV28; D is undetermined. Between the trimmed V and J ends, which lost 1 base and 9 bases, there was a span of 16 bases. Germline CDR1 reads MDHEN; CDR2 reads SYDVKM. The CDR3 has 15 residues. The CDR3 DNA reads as TGTGCCAGCAGTTTATATCCAACCGGCTTCGGTGAGCAGTTCTTC. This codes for CASSLYPTGFGEQFF.

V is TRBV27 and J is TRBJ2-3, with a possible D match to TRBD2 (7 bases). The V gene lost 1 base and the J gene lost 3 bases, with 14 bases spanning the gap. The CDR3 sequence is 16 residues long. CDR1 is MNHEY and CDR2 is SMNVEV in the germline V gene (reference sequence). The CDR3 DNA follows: TGTGCCAGCAGTTTATATGGGGGGGGCGTGACAGATACGCAGTATTTT. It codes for CASSLYGGGVTDTQYF.

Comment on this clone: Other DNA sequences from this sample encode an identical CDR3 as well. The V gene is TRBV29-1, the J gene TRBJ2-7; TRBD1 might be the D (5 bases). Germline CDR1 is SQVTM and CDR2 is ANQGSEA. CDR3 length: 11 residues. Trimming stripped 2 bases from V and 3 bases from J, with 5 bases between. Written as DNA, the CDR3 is TGCAGCGTTGAACAGGGCTACGAGCAGTACTTC. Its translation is CSVEQGYEQYF.

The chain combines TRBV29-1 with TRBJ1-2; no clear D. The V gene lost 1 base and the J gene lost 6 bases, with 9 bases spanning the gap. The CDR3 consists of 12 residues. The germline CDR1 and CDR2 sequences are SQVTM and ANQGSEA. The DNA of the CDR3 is TGCAGCGTTGAAGCGGATGAGGATGGCTACACCTTC. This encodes CSVEADEDGYTF.

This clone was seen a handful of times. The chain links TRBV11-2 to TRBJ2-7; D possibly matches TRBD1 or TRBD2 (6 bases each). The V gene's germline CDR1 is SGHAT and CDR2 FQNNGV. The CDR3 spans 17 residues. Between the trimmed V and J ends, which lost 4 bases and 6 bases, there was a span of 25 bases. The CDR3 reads CASSSPRGAGDVGEQYF. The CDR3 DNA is TGTGCCAGCAGCTCTCCTCGCGGGGCAGGGGACGTGGGCGAGCAGTACTTC.

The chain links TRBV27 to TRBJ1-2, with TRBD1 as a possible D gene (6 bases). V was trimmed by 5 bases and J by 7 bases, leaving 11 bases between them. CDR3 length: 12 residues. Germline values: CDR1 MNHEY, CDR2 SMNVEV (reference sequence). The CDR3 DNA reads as TGTGCCAGCAGTGACAGGTTCTCTGGCTACACCTTC. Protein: CASSDRFSGYTF.

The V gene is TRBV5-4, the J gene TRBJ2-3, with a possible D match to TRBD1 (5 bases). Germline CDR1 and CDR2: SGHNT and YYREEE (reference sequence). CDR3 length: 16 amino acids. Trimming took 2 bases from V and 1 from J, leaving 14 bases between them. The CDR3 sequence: CASSLHLGAGTDTQYF. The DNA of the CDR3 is TGTGCCAGCAGCTTACACCTTGGGGCGGGCACAGATACGCAGTATTTT.

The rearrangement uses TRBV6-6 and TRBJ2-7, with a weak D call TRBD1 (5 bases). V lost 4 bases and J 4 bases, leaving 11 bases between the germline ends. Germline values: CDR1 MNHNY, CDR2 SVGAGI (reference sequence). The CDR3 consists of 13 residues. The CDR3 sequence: CASSFGSGYEQYF. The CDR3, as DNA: TGTGCCAGCAGTTTCGGTTCAGGGTACGAGCAGTACTTC.

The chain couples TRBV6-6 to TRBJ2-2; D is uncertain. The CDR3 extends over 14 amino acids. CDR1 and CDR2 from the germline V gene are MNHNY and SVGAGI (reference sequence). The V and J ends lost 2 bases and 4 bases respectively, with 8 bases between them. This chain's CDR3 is CASSYTPFTGELFF. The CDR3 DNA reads TGTGCCAGCAGTTACACGCCCTTCACCGGGGAGCTGTTTTTT.

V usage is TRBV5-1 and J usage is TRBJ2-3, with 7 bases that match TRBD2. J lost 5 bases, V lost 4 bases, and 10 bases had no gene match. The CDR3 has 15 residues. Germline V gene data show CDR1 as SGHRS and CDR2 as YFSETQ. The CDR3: CASSDLAAAGDTQYF. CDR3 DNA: TGCGCCAGCAGCGATCTAGCGGCGGCGGGAGATACGCAGTATTTT.

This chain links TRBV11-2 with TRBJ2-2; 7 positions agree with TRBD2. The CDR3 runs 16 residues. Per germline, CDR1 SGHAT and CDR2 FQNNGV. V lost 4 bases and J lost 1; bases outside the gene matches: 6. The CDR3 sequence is CASSSAGARNTGELFF. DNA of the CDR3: TGTGCCAGCAGCTCTGCGGGAGCCCGGAACACCGGGGAGCTGTTTTTT.

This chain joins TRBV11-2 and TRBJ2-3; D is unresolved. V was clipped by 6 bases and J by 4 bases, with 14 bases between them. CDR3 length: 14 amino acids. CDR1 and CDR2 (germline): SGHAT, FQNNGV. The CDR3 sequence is CASRSLMAPDTQYF. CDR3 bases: TGTGCCAGCAGGTCCCTGATGGCCCCAGATACGCAGTATTTT.

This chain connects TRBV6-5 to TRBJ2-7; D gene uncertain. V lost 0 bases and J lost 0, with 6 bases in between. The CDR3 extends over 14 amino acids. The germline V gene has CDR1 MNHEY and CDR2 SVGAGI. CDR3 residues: CASSYSANSYEQYF. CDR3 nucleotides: TGTGCCAGCAGTTACTCGGCCAACTCCTACGAGCAGTACTTC.

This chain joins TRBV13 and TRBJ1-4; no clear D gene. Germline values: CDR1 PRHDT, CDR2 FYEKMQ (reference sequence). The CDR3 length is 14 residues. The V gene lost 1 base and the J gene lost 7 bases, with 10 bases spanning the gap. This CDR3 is CASSLEGQPEKLFF. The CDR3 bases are TGTGCCAGCAGCTTAGAAGGGCAGCCTGAAAAACTGTTTTTT.

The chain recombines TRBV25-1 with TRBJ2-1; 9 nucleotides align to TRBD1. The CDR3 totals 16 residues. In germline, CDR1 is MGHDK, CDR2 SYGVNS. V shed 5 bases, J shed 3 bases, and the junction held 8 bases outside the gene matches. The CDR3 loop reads CASSTWRTGVYNEQFF. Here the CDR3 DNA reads TGTGCCAGCAGTACATGGAGGACAGGGGTCTACAATGAGCAGTTCTTC.

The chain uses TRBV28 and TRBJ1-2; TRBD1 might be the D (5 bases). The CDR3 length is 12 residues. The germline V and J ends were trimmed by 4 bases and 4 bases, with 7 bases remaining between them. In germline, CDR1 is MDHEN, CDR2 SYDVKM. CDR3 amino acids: CASSSGFYGYTF. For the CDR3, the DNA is TGTGCCAGCAGTTCAGGGTTCTATGGCTACACCTTC.

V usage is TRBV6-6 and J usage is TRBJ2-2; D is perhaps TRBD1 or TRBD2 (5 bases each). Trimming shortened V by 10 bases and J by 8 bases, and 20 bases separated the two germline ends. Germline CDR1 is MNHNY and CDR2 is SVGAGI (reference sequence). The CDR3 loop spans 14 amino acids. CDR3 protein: CATERGAVLGELFF. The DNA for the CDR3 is TGTGCCACCGAGAGAGGGGCAGTTTTGGGGGAGCTGTTTTTT.

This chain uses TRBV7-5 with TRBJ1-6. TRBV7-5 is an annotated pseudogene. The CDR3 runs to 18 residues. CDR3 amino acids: CARSTYQTGVSYNSPLHF. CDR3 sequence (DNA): TGTGCCAGAAGCACTTATCAAACGGGGGTCTCCTATAATTCACCCCTCCACTTT.

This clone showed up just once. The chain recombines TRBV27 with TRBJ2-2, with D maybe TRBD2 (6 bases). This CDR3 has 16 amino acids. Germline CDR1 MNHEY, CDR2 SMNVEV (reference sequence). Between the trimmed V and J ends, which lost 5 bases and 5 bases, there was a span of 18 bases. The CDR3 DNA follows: TGTGCCAGCAGTCCCCTATCGGTTGGGGGGACCGGGGAGCTGTTTTTT. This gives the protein CASSPLSVGGTGELFF.

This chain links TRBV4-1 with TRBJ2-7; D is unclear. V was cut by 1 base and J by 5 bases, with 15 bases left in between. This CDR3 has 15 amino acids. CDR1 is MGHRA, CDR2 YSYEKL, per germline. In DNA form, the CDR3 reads TGCGCCAGCAGCCAAGCAATTGGTTCACACCACGAGCAGTACTTC. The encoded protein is CASSQAIGSHHEQYF.

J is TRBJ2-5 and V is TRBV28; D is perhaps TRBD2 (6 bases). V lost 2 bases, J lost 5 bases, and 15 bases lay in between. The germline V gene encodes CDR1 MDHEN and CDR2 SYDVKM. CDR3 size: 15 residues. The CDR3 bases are TGTGCCAGCAGTTTAGGGGGGACGGCCGCCGAGACCCAGTACTTC. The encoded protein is CASSLGGTAAETQYF.